These T cell receptor beta chains were read from a single sample in a study of human T cells and chemical hapten exposure. From the RACE reads, TCRdb called clonotypes with MiXCR, one entry per CDR3 protein. The sample lists about 39,000 distinct CDR3 sequences; 9.5% to 15% were seen once. This sample comprised whole blood, obtained in connection with sensitization to the hapten diphenylcyclopropenone (DPC). The receptors come from a woman between 25 and 40 years old with alopecia areata. Some clones in this sample may be carry-over from other donors' samples. The CDR3 runs from the conserved cysteine through the conserved F or W. A D gene is named only where the DNA matches it firmly. Clone size is shown for a subset of rows, as once, few, many or a class of expanded clone.

clone_size: many; v_call: TRBV13; j_call: TRBJ1-1; d_call: TRBD1; cdr3_length: 15; cdr3_aa: CASSSRYRQGLEAFF; cdr3_nt: TGTGCCAGCAGCTCTAGGTACCGACAGGGACTTGAAGCTTTCTTT
clone_size: many; v_call: TRBV5-4; j_call: TRBJ1-3; d_call: -; cdr3_length: 14; cdr3_aa: CASSLQGSGNTIYF; cdr3_nt: TGTGCCAGCAGCTTGCAGGGCTCTGGAAACACCATATATTTT
clone_size: few; v_call: TRBV11-1; j_call: TRBJ1-1; d_call: -; cdr3_length: 13; cdr3_aa: CASSHGGGTEAFF; cdr3_nt: TGTGCCAGCTCCCACGGGGGAGGGACTGAAGCTTTCTTT
clone_size: few; v_call: TRBV12-3/TRBV12-4; j_call: TRBJ1-5; d_call: -; cdr3_length: 15; cdr3_aa: CASALDVGGTQPQHF; cdr3_nt: TGTGCCAGCGCCCTTGACGTGGGGGGGACTCAGCCCCAGCATTTT
clone_size: -; v_call: TRBV28; j_call: TRBJ2-7; d_call: TRBD1; cdr3_length: 12; cdr3_aa: CAIRTGDYEQYF; cdr3_nt: TGTGCCATCAGGACAGGGGACTACGAGCAGTACTTC
clone_size: many; v_call: TRBV30; j_call: TRBJ2-3; d_call: -; cdr3_length: 13; cdr3_aa: CAWNQRRADTQYF; cdr3_nt: TGTGCCTGGAACCAGCGGAGGGCAGATACGCAGTATTTT
clone_size: many; v_call: TRBV11-2; j_call: TRBJ1-1; d_call: -; cdr3_length: 14; cdr3_aa: CASSLYEGNTEAFF; cdr3_nt: TGTGCCAGCAGCTTATATGAGGGAAACACTGAAGCTTTCTTT
clone_size: many; v_call: TRBV18; j_call: TRBJ1-6; d_call: TRBD1; cdr3_length: 14; cdr3_aa: CASSTAQGNSPLHF; cdr3_nt: TGTGCCAGCTCGACAGCACAGGGGAATTCACCCCTCCACTTT
clone_size: -; v_call: TRBV6-1; j_call: TRBJ2-1; d_call: -; cdr3_length: 13; cdr3_aa: CASRLNSYNEQFF; cdr3_nt: TGTGCCAGCAGGCTAAACTCCTACAATGAGCAGTTCTTC
clone_size: many; v_call: TRBV7-2; j_call: TRBJ2-5; d_call: -; cdr3_length: 13; cdr3_aa: CASSLGGRETQYF; cdr3_nt: TGTGCCAGCAGCTTAGGGGGTCGAGAGACCCAGTACTTC
clone_size: -; v_call: TRBV28; j_call: TRBJ2-3; d_call: -; cdr3_length: 13; cdr3_aa: CASGTSSTDTQYF; cdr3_nt: TGTGCCAGCGGGACATCTAGCACAGATACGCAGTATTTT
clone_size: -; v_call: TRBV7-2; j_call: TRBJ2-5; d_call: -; cdr3_length: 11; cdr3_aa: CASSVTGTQYF; cdr3_nt: TGTGCCAGCAGCGTCACAGGGACCCAGTACTTC
clone_size: few; v_call: TRBV5-1; j_call: TRBJ2-5; d_call: TRBD2; cdr3_length: 14; cdr3_aa: CASKMLAGEETQYF; cdr3_nt: TGCGCCAGCAAGATGCTAGCGGGGGAAGAGACCCAGTACTTC
clone_size: many; v_call: TRBV6-2/TRBV6-3; j_call: TRBJ2-3; d_call: -; cdr3_length: 12; cdr3_aa: CASSHSADTQYF; cdr3_nt: TGTGCCAGCAGTCACTCCGCAGATACGCAGTATTTT
clone_size: many; v_call: TRBV11-2; j_call: TRBJ2-1; d_call: -; cdr3_length: 18; cdr3_aa: CASSTGGSDKQSSNEQFF; cdr3_nt: TGTGCCAGCAGCACAGGTGGTTCGGACAAACAGAGTAGCAATGAGCAGTTCTTC
clone_size: few; v_call: TRBV5-1; j_call: TRBJ2-1; d_call: TRBD2; cdr3_length: 18; cdr3_aa: CASSATGTSGRGYNEQFF; cdr3_nt: TGCGCCAGCAGCGCAACCGGGACTAGCGGGAGAGGCTACAATGAGCAGTTCTTC
clone_size: -; v_call: TRBV4-3; j_call: TRBJ2-3; d_call: TRBD2; cdr3_length: 15; cdr3_aa: CASSPLAGGSDTQYF; cdr3_nt: TGCGCCAGCAGCCCCCTAGCGGGAGGATCAGATACGCAGTATTTT
clone_size: many; v_call: TRBV4-3; j_call: TRBJ1-1; d_call: -; cdr3_length: 14; cdr3_aa: CASSQVGAGAEAFF; cdr3_nt: TGCGCCAGCAGCCAAGTCGGGGCAGGGGCTGAAGCTTTCTTT
clone_size: many; v_call: TRBV5-4; j_call: TRBJ2-3; d_call: TRBD2; cdr3_length: 18; cdr3_aa: CASSYKMIAGAPGDTQYF; cdr3_nt: TGTGCCAGCAGCTACAAAATGATAGCGGGAGCCCCGGGAGATACGCAGTATTTT
clone_size: few; v_call: TRBV11-2; j_call: TRBJ1-2; d_call: TRBD1; cdr3_length: 15; cdr3_aa: CASSLLDRGFYGYTF; cdr3_nt: TGTGCCAGCAGCCTACTCGACAGGGGGTTCTATGGCTACACCTTC
clone_size: -; v_call: TRBV29-1; j_call: TRBJ2-5; d_call: -; cdr3_length: 12; cdr3_aa: CSSLDGEETQYF; cdr3_nt: TGCAGCTCTCTTGATGGGGAAGAGACCCAGTACTTC
clone_size: -; v_call: TRBV11-2; j_call: TRBJ2-1; d_call: TRBD2; cdr3_length: 19; cdr3_aa: CASSLQARLAGPAYNEQFF; cdr3_nt: TGTGCCAGCAGCTTACAAGCTCGGCTAGCGGGACCCGCCTACAATGAGCAGTTCTTC
clone_size: few; v_call: TRBV2; j_call: TRBJ2-3; d_call: TRBD2; cdr3_length: 16; cdr3_aa: CAIDSGLAEITDTQYF; cdr3_nt: TGTGCCATCGACTCGGGACTAGCGGAGATCACAGATACGCAGTATTTT
clone_size: many; v_call: TRBV4-3; j_call: TRBJ2-3; d_call: TRBD2; cdr3_length: 16; cdr3_aa: CASSQESAGGIDTQYF; cdr3_nt: TGCGCCAGCAGCCAAGAATCTGCGGGAGGGATAGATACGCAGTATTTT
clone_size: many; v_call: TRBV2; j_call: TRBJ1-1; d_call: -; cdr3_length: 15; cdr3_aa: CASSHSSGGRTEAFF; cdr3_nt: TGTGCCAGCAGCCACTCGAGCGGGGGCAGGACTGAAGCTTTCTTT
clone_size: few; v_call: TRBV15; j_call: TRBJ2-5; d_call: -; cdr3_length: 13; cdr3_aa: CATSRGGEETQYF; cdr3_nt: TGTGCCACCAGCAGAGGGGGGGAAGAGACCCAGTACTTC
clone_size: -; v_call: TRBV18; j_call: TRBJ2-3; d_call: -; cdr3_length: 12; cdr3_aa: CASSPQGDTQYF; cdr3_nt: TGTGCCAGCTCACCGCAGGGGGATACGCAGTATTTT
clone_size: few; v_call: TRBV6-6; j_call: TRBJ2-7; d_call: -; cdr3_length: 12; cdr3_aa: CASSYKGGEQYF; cdr3_nt: TGTGCCAGCAGTTATAAGGGGGGCGAGCAGTACTTC
clone_size: many; v_call: TRBV25-1; j_call: TRBJ2-7; d_call: -; cdr3_length: 15; cdr3_aa: CASSDANRGVYEQYF; cdr3_nt: TGTGCCAGCAGTGACGCAAATCGGGGTGTCTACGAGCAGTACTTC
clone_size: many; v_call: TRBV7-3; j_call: TRBJ2-1; d_call: -; cdr3_length: 12; cdr3_aa: CASSLGGGEQFF; cdr3_nt: TGTGCCAGCAGCTTAGGAGGGGGTGAGCAGTTCTTC
clone_size: few; v_call: TRBV28; j_call: TRBJ1-1; d_call: -; cdr3_length: 13; cdr3_aa: CASSLVRATEAFF; cdr3_nt: TGTGCCAGCAGTCTCGTCAGAGCCACTGAAGCTTTCTTT
clone_size: many; v_call: TRBV5-1; j_call: TRBJ1-2; d_call: -; cdr3_length: 15; cdr3_aa: CASSLVSDANYGYTF; cdr3_nt: TGCGCCAGCAGCTTGGTTTCAGATGCTAACTATGGCTACACCTTC
clone_size: -; v_call: TRBV7-2; j_call: TRBJ2-3; d_call: TRBD2; cdr3_length: 15; cdr3_aa: CASSPSGRAIDTQYF; cdr3_nt: TGTGCCAGCAGCCCCAGCGGGAGGGCGATAGATACGCAGTATTTT
clone_size: -; v_call: TRBV7-6; j_call: TRBJ2-3; d_call: -; cdr3_length: 13; cdr3_aa: CASSLNRPDTQYF; cdr3_nt: TGTGCCAGCAGCTTAAATCGCCCAGATACGCAGTATTTT
clone_size: -; v_call: TRBV4-2; j_call: TRBJ2-7; d_call: -; cdr3_length: 14; cdr3_aa: CASSQGTRTYEQYF; cdr3_nt: TGTGCCAGCAGCCAAGGGACTCGCACCTACGAGCAGTACTTC
clone_size: many; v_call: TRBV29-1; j_call: TRBJ2-1; d_call: -; cdr3_length: 12; cdr3_aa: CSVVSGGSWQFF; cdr3_nt: TGCAGCGTTGTTTCCGGGGGTTCATGGCAGTTCTTC
clone_size: few; v_call: TRBV6-5; j_call: TRBJ2-5; d_call: -; cdr3_length: 13; cdr3_aa: CASSLLAWETQYF; cdr3_nt: TGTGCCAGCAGCCTTCTGGCCTGGGAGACCCAGTACTTC
clone_size: many; v_call: TRBV28; j_call: TRBJ1-2; d_call: -; cdr3_length: 14; cdr3_aa: CASSFGGKIVGYTF; cdr3_nt: TGTGCCAGCAGTTTCGGGGGGAAGATAGTGGGCTACACCTTC
clone_size: few; v_call: TRBV7-2; j_call: TRBJ1-2; d_call: -; cdr3_length: 15; cdr3_aa: CASSFYPRDGDGYTF; cdr3_nt: TGTGCCAGCAGCTTCTACCCGCGAGATGGAGATGGCTACACCTTC
clone_size: many; v_call: TRBV6-5; j_call: TRBJ1-5; d_call: -; cdr3_length: 14; cdr3_aa: CASSPRPGSEPQHF; cdr3_nt: TGTGCCAGCAGTCCCCGACCGGGATCGGAGCCCCAGCATTTT
clone_size: many; v_call: TRBV20-1; j_call: TRBJ2-5; d_call: -; cdr3_length: 15; cdr3_aa: CSAEAAARGQETQYF; cdr3_nt: TGCAGTGCCGAGGCCGCCGCCCGGGGACAAGAGACCCAGTACTTC
clone_size: -; v_call: TRBV6-2/TRBV6-3; j_call: TRBJ2-5; d_call: -; cdr3_length: 14; cdr3_aa: CASSSRDPQETQYF; cdr3_nt: TGTGCCAGCAGTTCCCGGGACCCCCAAGAGACCCAGTACTTC
clone_size: few; v_call: TRBV6-2/TRBV6-3; j_call: TRBJ1-6; d_call: -; cdr3_length: 13; cdr3_aa: CASTHLAGSPLHF; cdr3_nt: TGTGCCAGCACCCACCTCGCGGGGTCACCCCTCCACTTT
clone_size: few; v_call: TRBV20-1; j_call: TRBJ2-7; d_call: TRBD1; cdr3_length: 12; cdr3_aa: CSAHRGRNEQYF; cdr3_nt: TGCAGTGCTCACAGGGGCCGGAACGAGCAGTACTTC
clone_size: -; v_call: TRBV7-2; j_call: TRBJ1-4; d_call: TRBD1; cdr3_length: 12; cdr3_aa: CASSLATGELFF; cdr3_nt: TGTGCCAGCAGCTTAGCCACAGGGGAACTGTTTTTT